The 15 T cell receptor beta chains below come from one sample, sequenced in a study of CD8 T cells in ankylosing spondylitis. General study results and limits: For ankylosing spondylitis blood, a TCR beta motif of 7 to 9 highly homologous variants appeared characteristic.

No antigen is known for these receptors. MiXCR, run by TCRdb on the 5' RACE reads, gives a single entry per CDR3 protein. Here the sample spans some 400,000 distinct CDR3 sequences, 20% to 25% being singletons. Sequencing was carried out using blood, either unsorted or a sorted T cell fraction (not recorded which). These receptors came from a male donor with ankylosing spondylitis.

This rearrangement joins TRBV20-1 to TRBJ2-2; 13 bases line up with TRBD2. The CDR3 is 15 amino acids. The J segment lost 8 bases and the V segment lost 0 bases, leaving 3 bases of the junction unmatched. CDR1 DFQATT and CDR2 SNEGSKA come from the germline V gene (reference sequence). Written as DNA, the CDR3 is TGCAGTGCTAGAGATCCACTAGCGGGAGGGGGGGAGCTGTTTTTT. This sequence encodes CSARDPLAGGGELFF.

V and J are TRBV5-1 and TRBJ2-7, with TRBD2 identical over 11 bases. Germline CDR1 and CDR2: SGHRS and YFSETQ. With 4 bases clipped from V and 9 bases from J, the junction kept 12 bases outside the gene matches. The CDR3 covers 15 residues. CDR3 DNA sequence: TGCGCCAGCAGCACGGAGGGGACTAGCGGAGGGGCGCAGTACTTC. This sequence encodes CASSTEGTSGGAQYF.

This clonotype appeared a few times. Written as DNA, the CDR3 is TGTGCCAGCAGCCATGACACAGATACGCAGTATTTT. This codes for CASSHDTDTQYF. This rearrangement joins TRBV7-2 to TRBJ2-3; unclear D gene. V lost 5 bases, J lost 2 bases, and 5 bases lay in between. This CDR3 contains 12 residues. Per the germline V gene, CDR1 is SGHTA and CDR2 is FQGNSA.

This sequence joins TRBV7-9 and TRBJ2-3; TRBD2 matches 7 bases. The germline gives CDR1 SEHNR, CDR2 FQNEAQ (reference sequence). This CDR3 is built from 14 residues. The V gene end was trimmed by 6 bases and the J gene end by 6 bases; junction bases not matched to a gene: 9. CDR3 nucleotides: TGTGCCAGCAGTTCTTTCAGGGAGGGGGATACGCAGTATTTT. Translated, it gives CASSSFREGDTQYF.

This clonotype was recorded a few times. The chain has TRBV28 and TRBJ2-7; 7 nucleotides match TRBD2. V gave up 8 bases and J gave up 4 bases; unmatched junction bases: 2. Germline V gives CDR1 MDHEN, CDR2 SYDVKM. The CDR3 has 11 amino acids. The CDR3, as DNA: TGTGCCAGCGGACTAGATTACGAGCAGTACTTC. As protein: CASGLDYEQYF.

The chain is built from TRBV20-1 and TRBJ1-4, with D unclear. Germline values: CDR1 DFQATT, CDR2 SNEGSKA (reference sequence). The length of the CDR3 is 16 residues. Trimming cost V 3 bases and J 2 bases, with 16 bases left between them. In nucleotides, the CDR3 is TGCAGTGCTAGGGGCGCGGGGTCGGCGACTAATGAAAAACTGTTTTTT. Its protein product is CSARGAGSATNEKLFF.

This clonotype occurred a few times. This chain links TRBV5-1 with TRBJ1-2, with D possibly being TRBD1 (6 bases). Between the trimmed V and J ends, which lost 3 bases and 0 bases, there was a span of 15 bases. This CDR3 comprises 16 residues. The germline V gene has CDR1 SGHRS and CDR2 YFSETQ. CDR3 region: CASSSITGKANYGYTF. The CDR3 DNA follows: TGCGCCAGCAGCTCTATAACAGGGAAAGCTAACTATGGCTACACCTTC.

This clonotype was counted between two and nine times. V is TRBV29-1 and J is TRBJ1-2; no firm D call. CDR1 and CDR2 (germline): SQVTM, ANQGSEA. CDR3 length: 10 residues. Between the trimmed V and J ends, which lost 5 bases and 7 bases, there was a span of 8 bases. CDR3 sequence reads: CSVWSGGYTF. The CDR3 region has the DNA TGCAGCGTTTGGTCTGGTGGCTACACCTTC.

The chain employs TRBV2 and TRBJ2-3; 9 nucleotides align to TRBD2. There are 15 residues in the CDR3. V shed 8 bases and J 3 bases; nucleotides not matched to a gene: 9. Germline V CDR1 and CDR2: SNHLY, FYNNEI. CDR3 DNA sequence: TGTGCCAGCCGAGAGATAGCGGGAGAGACAGATACGCAGTATTTT. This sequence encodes CASREIAGETDTQYF.

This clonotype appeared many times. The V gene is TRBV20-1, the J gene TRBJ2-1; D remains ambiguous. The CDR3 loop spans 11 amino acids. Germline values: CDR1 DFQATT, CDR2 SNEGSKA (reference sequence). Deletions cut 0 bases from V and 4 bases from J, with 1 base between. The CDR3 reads CSAREYNEQFF. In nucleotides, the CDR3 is TGCAGTGCTAGAGAATACAATGAGCAGTTCTTC.

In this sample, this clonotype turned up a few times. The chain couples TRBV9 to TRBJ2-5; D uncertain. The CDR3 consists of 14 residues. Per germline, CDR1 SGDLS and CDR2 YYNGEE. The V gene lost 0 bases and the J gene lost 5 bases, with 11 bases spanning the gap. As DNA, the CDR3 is TGTGCCAGCAGCGTAGGATGGGTAGGGGAGACCCAGTACTTC. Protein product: CASSVGWVGETQYF.

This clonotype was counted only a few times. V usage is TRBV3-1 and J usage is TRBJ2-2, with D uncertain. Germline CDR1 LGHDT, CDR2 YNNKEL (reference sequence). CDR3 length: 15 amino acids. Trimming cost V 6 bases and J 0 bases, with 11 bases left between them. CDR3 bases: TGTGCCAGCAGTTACGGCGGCGCGAACACCGGGGAGCTGTTTTTT. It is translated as CASSYGGANTGELFF.

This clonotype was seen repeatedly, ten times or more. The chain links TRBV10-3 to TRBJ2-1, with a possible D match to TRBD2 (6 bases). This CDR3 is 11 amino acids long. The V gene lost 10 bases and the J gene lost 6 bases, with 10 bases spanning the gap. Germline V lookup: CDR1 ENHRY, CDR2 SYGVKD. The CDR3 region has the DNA TGTGCCACCCACGGGGGCAATGAGCAGTTCTTC. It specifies CATHGGNEQFF.

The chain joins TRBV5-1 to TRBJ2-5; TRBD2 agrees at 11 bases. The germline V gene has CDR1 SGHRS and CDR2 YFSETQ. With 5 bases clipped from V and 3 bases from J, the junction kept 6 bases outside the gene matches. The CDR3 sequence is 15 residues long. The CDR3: CASRRNSGREETQYF. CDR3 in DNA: TGCGCCAGCAGACGGAATAGCGGGAGGGAAGAGACCCAGTACTTC.

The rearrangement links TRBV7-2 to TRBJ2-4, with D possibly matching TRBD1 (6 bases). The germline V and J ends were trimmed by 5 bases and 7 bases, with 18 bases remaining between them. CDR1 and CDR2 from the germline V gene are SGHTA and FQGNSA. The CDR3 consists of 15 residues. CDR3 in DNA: TGTGCCAGCAGCCAAAACGGACAGTACGCGAACATTCAGTACTTC. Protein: CASSQNGQYANIQYF.